This TCR beta chain was captured by sequencing in a study of blood T cell repertoires in COVID-19. Germline V gives CDR1 SGHDN, CDR2 FVKESK. This CDR3 is built from 16 residues. J gave up 0 bases and V 4 bases, and 8 bases lay outside the gene matches. This clone is a singleton in its sample. Authors' processing steps: From reference gene primer amplification, estimates of nucleated cell counts were derived. The assay was immunoSEQ multiplex PCR, and TCRdb's table has in-frame clones only and misses some. V and J calls and clone size are as listed in that table; D and trimming were resolved from the DNA. Of roughly 330,000 clones in the sample, 85% to 90% are singletons; the top ten hold 4%.

The chain joins TRBV14 to TRBJ2-7, with 8 bases identical to TRBD2. This receptor was obtained from a woman in her forties or fifties with active or convalescent COVID-19. Sequenced sample: peripheral blood. The CDR3 loop reads CASSRGLAELSYEQYF. As DNA, the CDR3 is TGTGCCAGCAGCCGAGGACTAGCCGAACTCTCCTACGAGCAGTACTTC.